Listed here is a single T cell receptor beta chain. Antigen specificity is unknown. This record comes from a study of cytomegalovirus exposure and HLA in healthy donors. Trimming pared 4 bases from V and 5 bases from J, leaving 16 bases between. Germline V gene sequence: CDR1 SGHRS, CDR2 YFSETQ. The length of the CDR3 is 14 residues. This PCR relied on a set of 60 Vbeta primers and 13 Jbeta primers. The data were produced by immunoSEQ multiplex PCR, yet TCRdb's version contains in-frame clones alone and is incomplete. The profile shows 110,000 or so clones, 60% to 80% of them singletons. Broader study findings: The investigators catalogued some 160 TCR beta chains as cytomegalovirus-associated.

The receptor comes from a woman aged 25 to 39 in good health and CMV-seropositive. The sample was PBMCs. The chain employs TRBV5-1 and TRBJ2-7; TRBD2 is a possible D gene (5 bases). CDR3 DNA: TGCGCCAGCAGCCCCCTCGGACCGGGGAACGAGCAGTACTTC. Its translation is CASSPLGPGNEQYF.